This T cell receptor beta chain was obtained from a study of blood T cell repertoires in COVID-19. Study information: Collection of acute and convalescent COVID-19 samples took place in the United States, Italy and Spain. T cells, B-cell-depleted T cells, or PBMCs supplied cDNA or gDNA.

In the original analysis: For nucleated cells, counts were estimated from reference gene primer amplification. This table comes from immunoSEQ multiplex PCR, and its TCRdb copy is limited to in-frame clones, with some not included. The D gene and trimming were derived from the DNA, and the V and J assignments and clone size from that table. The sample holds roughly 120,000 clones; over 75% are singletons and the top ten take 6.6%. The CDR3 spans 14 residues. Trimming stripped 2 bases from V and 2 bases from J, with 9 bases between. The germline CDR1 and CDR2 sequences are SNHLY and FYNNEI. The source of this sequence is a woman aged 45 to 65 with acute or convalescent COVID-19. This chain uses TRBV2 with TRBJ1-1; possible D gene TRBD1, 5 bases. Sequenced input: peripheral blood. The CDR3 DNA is TGTGCCAGCAGTGAACAGGGCCCTAACACTGAAGCTTTCTTT. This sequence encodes CASSEQGPNTEAFF. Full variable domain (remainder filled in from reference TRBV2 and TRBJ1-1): EPEVTQTPSHQVTQMGQEVILRCVPISNHLYFYWYRQILGQKVEFLVSFYNNEISEKSEIFDDQFSVERPDGSNFTLKIRSTKLEDSAMYFCASSEQGPNTEAFFGQGTRLTVV.